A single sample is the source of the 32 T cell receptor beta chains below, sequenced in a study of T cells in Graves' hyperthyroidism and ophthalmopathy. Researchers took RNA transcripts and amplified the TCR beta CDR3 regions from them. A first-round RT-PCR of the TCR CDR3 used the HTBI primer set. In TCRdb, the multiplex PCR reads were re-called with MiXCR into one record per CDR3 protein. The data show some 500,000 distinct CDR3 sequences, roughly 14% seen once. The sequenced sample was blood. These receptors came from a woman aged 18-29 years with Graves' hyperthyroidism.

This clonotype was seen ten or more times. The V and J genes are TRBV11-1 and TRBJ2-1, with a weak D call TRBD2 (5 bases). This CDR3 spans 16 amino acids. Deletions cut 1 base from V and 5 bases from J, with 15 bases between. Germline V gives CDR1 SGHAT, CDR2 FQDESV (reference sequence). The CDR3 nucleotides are TGTGCCAGCAGCTTAGGGGTGGGGAGTCAAGACAATGAGCAGTTCTTC. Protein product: CASSLGVGSQDNEQFF.

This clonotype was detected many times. The CDR3 region is CASSEALAGVAETQYF. The CDR3 bases are TGTGCCAGCAGTGAAGCGTTAGCCGGGGTGGCGGAGACCCAGTACTTC. The rearrangement links TRBV2 to TRBJ2-5, with D tentatively TRBD2 (5 bases). This CDR3 comprises 16 residues. CDR1 is SNHLY and CDR2 is FYNNEI in the germline V gene. The ends were cut back, 0 bases at V and 5 bases at J, with 16 bases in the middle.

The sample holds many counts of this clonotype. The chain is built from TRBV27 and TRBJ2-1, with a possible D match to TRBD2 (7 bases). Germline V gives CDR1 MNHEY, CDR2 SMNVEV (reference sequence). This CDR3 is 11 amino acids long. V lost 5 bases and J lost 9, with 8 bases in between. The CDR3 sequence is CASSGGAEQFF. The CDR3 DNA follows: TGTGCCAGCAGTGGGGGGGCTGAGCAGTTCTTC.

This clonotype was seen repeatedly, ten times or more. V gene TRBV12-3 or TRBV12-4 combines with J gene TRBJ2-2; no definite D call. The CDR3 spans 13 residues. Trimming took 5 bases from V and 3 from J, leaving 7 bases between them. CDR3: CASSGAYTGELFF. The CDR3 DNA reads TGTGCCAGCAGTGGAGCCTACACCGGGGAGCTGTTTTTT.

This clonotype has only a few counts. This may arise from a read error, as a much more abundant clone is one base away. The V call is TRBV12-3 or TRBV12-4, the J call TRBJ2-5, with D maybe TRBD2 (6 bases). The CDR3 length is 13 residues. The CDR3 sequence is CASGLNGAGTQYF. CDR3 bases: TGTGCCAGCGGTTTAAACGGAGCGGGGACCCAGTACTTC.

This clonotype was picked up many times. The CDR3 region is CASSRGGLNTGELFF. CDR3 coding DNA: TGTGCCAGCAGCCGCGGGGGATTGAACACCGGGGAGCTGTTTTTT. This rearrangement joins TRBV7-2 to TRBJ2-2; 7 bases agree with TRBD2. The CDR3 runs to 15 residues. The germline CDR1 and CDR2 sequences are SGHTA and FQGNSA. V gave up 5 bases and J gave up 1 base; unmatched junction bases: 4.

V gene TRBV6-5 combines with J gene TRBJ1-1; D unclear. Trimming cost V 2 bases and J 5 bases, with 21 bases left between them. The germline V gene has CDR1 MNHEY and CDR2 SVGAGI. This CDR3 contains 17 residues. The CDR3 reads CASSYTLGSGAWTEAFF. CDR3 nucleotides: TGTGCCAGCAGTTACACTCTCGGGTCAGGCGCGTGGACTGAAGCTTTCTTT.

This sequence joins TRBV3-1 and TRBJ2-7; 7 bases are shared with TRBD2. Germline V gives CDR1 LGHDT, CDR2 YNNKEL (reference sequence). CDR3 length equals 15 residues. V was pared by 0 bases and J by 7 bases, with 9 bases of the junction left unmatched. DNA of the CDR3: TGTGCCAGCAGCCAAGATCGGGGGAGGGCCAGGGAGCAGTACTTC. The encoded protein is CASSQDRGRAREQYF.

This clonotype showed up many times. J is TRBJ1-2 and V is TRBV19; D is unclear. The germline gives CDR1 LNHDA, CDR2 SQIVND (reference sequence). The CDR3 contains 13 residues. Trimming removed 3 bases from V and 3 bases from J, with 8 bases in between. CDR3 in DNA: TGTGCCAGTAGTATGGGTGCTGACTATGGCTACACCTTC. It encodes CASSMGADYGYTF.

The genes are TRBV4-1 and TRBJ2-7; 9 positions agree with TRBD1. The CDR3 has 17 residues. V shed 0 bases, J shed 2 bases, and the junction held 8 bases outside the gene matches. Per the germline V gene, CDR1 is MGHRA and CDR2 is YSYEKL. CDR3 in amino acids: CASSQDPRGQGAYEQYF. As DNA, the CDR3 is TGCGCCAGCAGCCAAGATCCGAGGGGACAGGGAGCCTACGAGCAGTACTTC.

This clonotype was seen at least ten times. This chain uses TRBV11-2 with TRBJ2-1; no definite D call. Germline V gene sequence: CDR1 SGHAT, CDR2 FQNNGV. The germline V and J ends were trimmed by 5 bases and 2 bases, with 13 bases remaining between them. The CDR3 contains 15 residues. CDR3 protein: CASSATNRPYNEQFF. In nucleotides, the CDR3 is TGTGCCAGCAGCGCCACAAACCGCCCCTACAATGAGCAGTTCTTC.

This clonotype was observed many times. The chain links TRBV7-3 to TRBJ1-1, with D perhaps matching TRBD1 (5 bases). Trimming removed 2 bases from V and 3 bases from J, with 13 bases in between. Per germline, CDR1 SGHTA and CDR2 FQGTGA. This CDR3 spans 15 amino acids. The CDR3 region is CASSLEGRRYTEAFF. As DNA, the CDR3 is TGTGCCAGCAGCTTAGAGGGGCGCAGGTACACTGAAGCTTTCTTT.

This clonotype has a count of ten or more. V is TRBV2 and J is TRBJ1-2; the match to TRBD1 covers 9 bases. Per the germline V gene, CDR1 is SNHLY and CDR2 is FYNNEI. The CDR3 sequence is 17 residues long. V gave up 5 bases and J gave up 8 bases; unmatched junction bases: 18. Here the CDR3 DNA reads TGTGCCAGCAGTAATCGGCTCCTGGGACAGGGTGGCACCGGCTACACCTTC. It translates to CASSNRLLGQGGTGYTF.

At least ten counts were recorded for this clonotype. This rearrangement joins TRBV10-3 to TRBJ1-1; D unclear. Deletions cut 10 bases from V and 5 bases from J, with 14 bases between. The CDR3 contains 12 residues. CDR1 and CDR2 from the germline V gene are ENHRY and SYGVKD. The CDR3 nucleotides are TGTGCCACCCGGCCGGGCCGGACTGAAGCTTTCTTT. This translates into CATRPGRTEAFF.

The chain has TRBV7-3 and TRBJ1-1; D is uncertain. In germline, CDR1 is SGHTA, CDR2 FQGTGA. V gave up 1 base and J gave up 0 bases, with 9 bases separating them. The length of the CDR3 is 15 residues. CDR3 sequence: CASSLKVGLNTEAFF. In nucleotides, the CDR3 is TGTGCCAGCAGCTTAAAGGTGGGGTTGAACACTGAAGCTTTCTTT.

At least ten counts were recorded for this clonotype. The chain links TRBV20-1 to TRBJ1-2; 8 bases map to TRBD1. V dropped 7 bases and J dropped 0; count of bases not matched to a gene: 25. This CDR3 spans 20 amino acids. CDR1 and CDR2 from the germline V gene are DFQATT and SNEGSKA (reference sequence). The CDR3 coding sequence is TGCAGTGTCACGTCCAAGAGACAGGGGACGTTAAACCTAGCTAACTATGGCTACACCTTC. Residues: CSVTSKRQGTLNLANYGYTF.

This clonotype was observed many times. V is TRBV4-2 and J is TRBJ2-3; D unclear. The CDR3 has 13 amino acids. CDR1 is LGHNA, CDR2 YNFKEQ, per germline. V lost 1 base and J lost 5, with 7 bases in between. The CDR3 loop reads CASSQGLIDTQYF. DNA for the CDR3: TGTGCCAGCAGCCAAGGACTCATAGATACGCAGTATTTT.

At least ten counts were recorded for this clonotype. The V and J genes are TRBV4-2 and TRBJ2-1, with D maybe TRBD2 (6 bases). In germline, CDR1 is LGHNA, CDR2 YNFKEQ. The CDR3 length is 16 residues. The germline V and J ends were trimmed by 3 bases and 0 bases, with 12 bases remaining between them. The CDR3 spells CASSHIRGSSYNEQFF. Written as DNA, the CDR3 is TGTGCCAGCAGCCATATCCGGGGGAGCTCCTACAATGAGCAGTTCTTC.

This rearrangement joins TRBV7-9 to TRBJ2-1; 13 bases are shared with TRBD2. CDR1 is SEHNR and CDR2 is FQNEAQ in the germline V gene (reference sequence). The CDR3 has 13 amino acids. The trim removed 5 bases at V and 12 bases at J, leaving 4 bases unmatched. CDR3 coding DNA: TGTGCCAGCAGCCCGACTAGCGGGGGGCCGCAGTTCTTC. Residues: CASSPTSGGPQFF.

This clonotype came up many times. The CDR3 DNA follows: TGTGCCAGCAGCTTACATGAAGGGGAGACCCAGTACTTC. It encodes CASSLHEGETQYF. The gene calls are TRBV11-2 and TRBJ2-5, with no clear D. From germline, CDR1 is SGHAT and CDR2 FQNNGV. V shed 2 bases and J shed 5 bases, with 9 bases lying between them. The CDR3 is made up of 13 amino acids.

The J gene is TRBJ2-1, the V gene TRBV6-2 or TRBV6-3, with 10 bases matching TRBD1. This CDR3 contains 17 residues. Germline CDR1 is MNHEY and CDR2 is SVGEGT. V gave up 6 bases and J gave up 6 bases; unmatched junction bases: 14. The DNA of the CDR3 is TGTGCCAGCAGCTCCGTCGCCGGGACAGGGGCTCCCAATGAGCAGTTCTTC. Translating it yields CASSSVAGTGAPNEQFF.

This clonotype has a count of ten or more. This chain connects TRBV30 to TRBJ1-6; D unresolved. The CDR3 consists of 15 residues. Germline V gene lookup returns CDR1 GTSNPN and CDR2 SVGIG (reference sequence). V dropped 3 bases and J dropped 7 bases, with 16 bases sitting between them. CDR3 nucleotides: TGTGCCTGGAGACAACCACTGGGCACAAATTCACCCCTCCACTTT. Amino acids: CAWRQPLGTNSPLHF.

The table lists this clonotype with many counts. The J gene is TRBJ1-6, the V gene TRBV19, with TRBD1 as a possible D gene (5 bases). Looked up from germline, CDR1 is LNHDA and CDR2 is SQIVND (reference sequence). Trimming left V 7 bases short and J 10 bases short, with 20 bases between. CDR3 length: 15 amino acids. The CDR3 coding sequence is TGTGCCAGTACTCCGGGACTCGGCGGTTGGTCACCCCTCCACTTT. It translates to CASTPGLGGWSPLHF.

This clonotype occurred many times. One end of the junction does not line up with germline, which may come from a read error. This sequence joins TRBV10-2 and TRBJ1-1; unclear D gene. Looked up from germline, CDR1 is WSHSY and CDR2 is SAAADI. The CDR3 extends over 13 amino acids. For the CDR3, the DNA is TGTGCCAGCAGTGAACAGCGGAACACTGAAGCTTTCTTT. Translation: CASSEQRNTEAFF.

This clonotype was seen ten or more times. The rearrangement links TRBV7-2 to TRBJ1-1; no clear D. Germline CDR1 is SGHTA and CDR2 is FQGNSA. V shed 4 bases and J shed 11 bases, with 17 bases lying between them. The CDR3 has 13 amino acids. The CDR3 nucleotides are TGTGCCAGCAGCTCCGACGGTAGGGTTTGGGCTTTCTTT. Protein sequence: CASSSDGRVWAFF.

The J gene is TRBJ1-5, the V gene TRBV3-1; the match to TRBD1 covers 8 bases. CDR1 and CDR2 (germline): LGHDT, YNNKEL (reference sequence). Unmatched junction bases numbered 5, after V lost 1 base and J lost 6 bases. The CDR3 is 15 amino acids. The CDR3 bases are TGTGCCAGCAGCCAAGGGACAGGGTTGAGTCAGCCCCAGCATTTT. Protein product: CASSQGTGLSQPQHF.

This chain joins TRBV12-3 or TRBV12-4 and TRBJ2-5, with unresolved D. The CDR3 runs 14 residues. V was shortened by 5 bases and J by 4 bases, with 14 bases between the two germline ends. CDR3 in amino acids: CASSLSGLRETQYF. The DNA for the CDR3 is TGTGCCAGCAGTCTAAGTGGGTTAAGAGAGACCCAGTACTTC.

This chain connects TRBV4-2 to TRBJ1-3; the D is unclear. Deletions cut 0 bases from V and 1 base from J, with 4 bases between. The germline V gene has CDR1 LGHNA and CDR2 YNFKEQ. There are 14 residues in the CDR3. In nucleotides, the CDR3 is TGTGCCAGCAGCCAAGACAAATCTGGAAACACCATATATTTT. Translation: CASSQDKSGNTIYF.

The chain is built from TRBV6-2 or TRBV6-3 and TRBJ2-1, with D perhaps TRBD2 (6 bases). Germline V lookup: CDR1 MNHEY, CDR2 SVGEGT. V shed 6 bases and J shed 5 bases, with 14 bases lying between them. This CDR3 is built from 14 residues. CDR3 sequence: CASSRLDLNNEQFF. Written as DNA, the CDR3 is TGTGCCAGCAGCCGACTAGACCTTAACAATGAGCAGTTCTTC.

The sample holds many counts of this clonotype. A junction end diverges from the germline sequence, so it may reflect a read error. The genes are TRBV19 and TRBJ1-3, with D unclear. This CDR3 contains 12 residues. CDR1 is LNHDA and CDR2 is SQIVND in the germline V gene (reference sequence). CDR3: CASSTTGNTIYF. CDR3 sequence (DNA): TGTGCCAGCAGTACGACAGGAAACACCATATATTTT.

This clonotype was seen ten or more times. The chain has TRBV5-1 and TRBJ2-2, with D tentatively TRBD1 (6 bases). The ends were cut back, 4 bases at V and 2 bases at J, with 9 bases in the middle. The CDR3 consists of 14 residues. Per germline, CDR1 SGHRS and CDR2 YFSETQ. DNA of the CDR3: TGCGCCAGCAGCCGGGGACAAAACACCGGGGAGCTGTTTTTT. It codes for CASSRGQNTGELFF.

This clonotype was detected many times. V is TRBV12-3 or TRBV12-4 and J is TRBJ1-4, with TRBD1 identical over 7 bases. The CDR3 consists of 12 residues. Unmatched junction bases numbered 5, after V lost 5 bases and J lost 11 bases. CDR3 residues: CASSPRRGKLFF. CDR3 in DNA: TGTGCCAGCAGTCCCCGCAGGGGGAAACTGTTTTTT.